These T cell receptor beta chains were read from a single sample in a study of response to subunit inactivated influenza vaccine. TCRdb reprocessed the RT-PCR reads with MiXCR, giving one entry per CDR3 protein. The table includes 600,000 to 850,000 distinct CDR3 sequences, around 15% detected once. Material: PBMCs from blood, obtained approximately 15 days before vaccination. The receptors originated from a man in his fifties or sixties who received an inactivated influenza vaccine. CDR3s include the opening cysteine and the closing phenylalanine or tryptophan. A D gene is named only where the DNA matches it firmly. Some rows have no size entry. The others give once, few or many, or a class for an expanded clone.

>TRBJ1-3|.|TRBD1|TRBV5-1|18
CASSLSQGPDRSGNTIYF
TGCGCCAGCAGCTTGTCACAGGGGCCTGACCGCTCTGGAAACACCATATATTTT
>TRBJ2-2|.|.|TRBV2|16
CALCPARGENTGELFF
TGTGCCCTCTGTCCGGCGCGGGGAGAGAACACCGGGGAGCTGTTTTTT
>TRBJ2-5|.|TRBD2|TRBV29-1|16
CSVARTSGFYQETQYF
TGCAGCGTTGCCAGGACTAGCGGTTTTTACCAAGAGACCCAGTACTTC
>TRBJ2-1|few|TRBD1|TRBV7-2|15
CASSLAGGLRNEQFF
TGTGCCAGCAGCTTAGCAGGGGGCCTTAGAAATGAGCAGTTCTTC
>TRBJ1-3|many|TRBD1|TRBV12-3/TRBV12-4|16
CASSLRDRAFGNTIYF
TGTGCCAGCAGTCTCCGGGACAGGGCTTTTGGAAACACCATATATTTT
>TRBJ2-2|few|.|TRBV5-1|15
CASRLFVGGTGELFF
TGCGCCAGCAGATTGTTCGTTGGGGGCACCGGGGAGCTGTTTTTT
>TRBJ2-6|many|.|TRBV11-1|18
CASSFTRTRYSGANVLTF
TGTGCCAGCAGCTTTACCCGCACCCGTTATTCTGGGGCCAACGTCCTGACTTTC
>TRBJ2-5|many|TRBD2|TRBV4-3|16
CASSQGGLAGGETQYF
TGCGCCAGCAGCCAAGGTGGACTAGCGGGAGGAGAGACCCAGTACTTC
>TRBJ2-5|few|.|TRBV12-3/TRBV12-4|15
CASSLTQGIAETQYF
TGTGCCAGCAGTTTAACTCAGGGCATTGCAGAGACCCAGTACTTC
>TRBJ1-6|few|.|TRBV20-1|17
CSARDGRTWSYNSPLHF
TGCAGTGCTAGAGATGGGCGGACCTGGTCCTATAATTCACCCCTCCACTTT
>TRBJ2-3|few|TRBD1|TRBV7-9|16
CASSSTDRVGTDTQYF
TGTGCCAGCAGCTCAACGGACAGGGTGGGCACAGATACGCAGTATTTT
>TRBJ2-7|many|.|TRBV28|13
CASRDGQTYEQYF
TGTGCCAGCCGGGACGGACAAACCTACGAGCAGTACTTC
>TRBJ2-7|.|TRBD1|TRBV7-6|14
CASSLKQGQYEQYF
TGTGCCAGCAGCTTAAAACAGGGGCAGTACGAGCAGTACTTC
>TRBJ2-4|.|.|TRBV18|13
CASSPTTLNIQYF
TGTGCCAGCTCGCCGACTACTTTAAACATTCAGTACTTC
>TRBJ1-2|.|.|TRBV6-1|13
CASRNWEGYGYTF
TGTGCCAGCAGAAACTGGGAGGGCTATGGCTACACCTTC
>TRBJ2-5|many|.|TRBV5-1|14
CASSLSVTQETQYF
TGCGCCAGCAGCTTGTCGGTGACCCAAGAGACCCAGTACTTC
>TRBJ2-7|.|.|TRBV29-1|12
CSVPGIRDEQYF
TGCAGCGTTCCTGGGATTCGAGACGAGCAGTACTTC
>TRBJ2-7|.|.|TRBV6-2/TRBV6-3|11
CASGQYDEQYF
TGTGCCTCAGGGCAATACGACGAGCAGTACTTC